The 23 T cell receptor beta chains presented below share a single source sample, sequenced in a study of blood T cell repertoires in COVID-19. Profiling relied on immunoSEQ multiplex PCR, and the TCRdb table lists in-frame clones only, not all of them. The table has 150,000 to 200,000 clones, roughly 80% seen once. Sequenced input: PBMCs or T cells enriched from blood (not recorded which). The receptor set was obtained from a man aged 50-59 years who had recovered from COVID-19.

The genes are TRBV29-1 and TRBJ2-1; 13 bases line up with TRBD2. Trimming cost V 5 bases and J 4 bases; bases outside gene matches: 5. The CDR3 totals 15 residues. Germline CDR1 reads SQVTM; CDR2 reads ANQGSEA. Written as DNA, the CDR3 is TGCAGCGTTCCAACGACTAGCGGGGGGTACAATGAGCAGTTCTTC. It encodes CSVPTTSGGYNEQFF.

The V and J genes are TRBV7-3 and TRBJ2-5, with 9 bases aligning to TRBD2. Trimming took 1 base from V and 5 from J; bases not matched to a gene: 2. Germline V gene lookup returns CDR1 SGHTA and CDR2 FQGTGA. The CDR3 length is 14 residues. Here the CDR3 DNA reads TGTGCCAGCAGCTTAATGGCGGGAGGGGAGACCCAGTACTTC. This codes for CASSLMAGGETQYF.

The J gene is TRBJ1-2, the V gene TRBV6-5; 8 bases align to TRBD1. This CDR3 has 15 residues. J was trimmed by 3 bases and V by 5 bases; bases with no gene match: 8. Germline V gives CDR1 MNHEY, CDR2 SVGAGI. The CDR3 sequence: CASSPADRDYYGYTF. The CDR3 DNA reads as TGTGCCAGCAGTCCCGCGGACAGGGACTACTATGGCTACACCTTC.

The chain couples TRBV12-3 or TRBV12-4 to TRBJ2-3; D is perhaps TRBD2 (5 bases). The V and J ends lost 5 bases and 5 bases respectively, with 8 bases between them. The CDR3 totals 12 residues. In DNA form, the CDR3 reads TGTGCCAGCAGTCGCGAGGGAGATACGCAGTATTTT. Its protein product is CASSREGDTQYF.

The chain has TRBV2 and TRBJ2-2; 10 bases align to TRBD1. CDR1 and CDR2 (germline): SNHLY, FYNNEI. The CDR3 spans 13 residues. With V trimmed by 11 bases and J by 2 bases, 2 bases remained unmatched. CDR3 protein: CAGTGDNTGELFF. CDR3 DNA: TGTGCCGGGACAGGGGATAACACCGGGGAGCTGTTTTTT.

The chain employs TRBV18 and TRBJ1-3, with TRBD1 matching 7 bases. This CDR3 region has 15 residues. The germline gives CDR1 KGHSH, CDR2 LQKENI. V lost 3 bases to trimming and J lost 4 bases; unmatched junction nucleotides: 6. The chain's CDR3 is CASSPKTGLGNTIYF. The CDR3 bases are TGTGCCAGCTCACCCAAGACAGGGCTCGGAAACACCATATATTTT.

This chain links TRBV30 with TRBJ2-3, with 10 bases lining up with TRBD2. The J segment lost 2 bases and the V segment lost 2 bases, leaving 7 bases of the junction unmatched. CDR1 and CDR2 from the germline V gene are GTSNPN and SVGIG (reference sequence). The CDR3 length is 16 residues. The CDR3 reads CAWSRYSGGTTDTQYF. Here the CDR3 DNA reads TGTGCCTGGAGTCGTTATAGCGGGGGGACCACAGATACGCAGTATTTT.

The chain is built from TRBV7-9 and TRBJ1-1; D is possibly TRBD1 (5 bases). Germline CDR1 is SEHNR and CDR2 is FQNEAQ (reference sequence). Trimming removed 3 bases at V and 6 bases at J, with 17 bases between. This CDR3 has 15 amino acids. CDR3 DNA: TGTGCCAGCAGCTTCGACAGCGGGCCCATTCCTGAAGCTTTCTTT. Amino acids: CASSFDSGPIPEAFF.

The rearrangement joins TRBV5-1 to TRBJ1-1; weak D call: TRBD1 (5 bases). V lost 7 bases and J lost 2, with 12 bases in between. From germline, CDR1 is SGHRS and CDR2 YFSETQ. The CDR3 loop spans 13 amino acids. The CDR3 DNA reads TGCGCCAGCCATGAGACAGCAAACACTGAAGCTTTCTTT. Its protein is CASHETANTEAFF.

This chain uses TRBV5-4 with TRBJ2-3; 9 bases match TRBD1. Germline loops: CDR1 SGHNT, CDR2 YYREEE (reference sequence). With 0 bases clipped from V and 7 bases from J, the junction kept 6 bases outside the gene matches. CDR3 size: 15 residues. For the CDR3, the DNA is TGTGCCAGCAGCTTGGCAGGACAGGGGTCAAATACGCAGTATTTT. Amino acid sequence: CASSLAGQGSNTQYF.

The V call is TRBV5-4, the J call TRBJ2-7; maybe TRBD2 (6 bases). The V end lost 4 bases, the J end lost 7 bases, and 21 bases lay between the germline ends. Germline V CDR1 and CDR2: SGHNT, YYREEE (reference sequence). This CDR3 is 15 amino acids long. The CDR3, as DNA: TGTGCCAGCAGCCCTCTTTTCACACGAGCGGGTGAGCAGTACTTC. Translating gives CASSPLFTRAGEQYF.

The CDR3 nucleotides are TGTGCCAGCAGCCCCCCGGCGGGATACTACGAGCAGTACTTC. Translation: CASSPPAGYYEQYF. V gene TRBV11-2 combines with J gene TRBJ2-7; a weak D match, TRBD2 (6 bases). The CDR3 extends over 14 amino acids. V lost 5 bases and J 3 bases, leaving 14 bases between the germline ends. Germline V CDR1 and CDR2: SGHAT, FQNNGV.

The chain uses TRBV11-2 and TRBJ2-5, with D possibly matching TRBD1 (6 bases). Between the trimmed V and J ends, which lost 2 bases and 1 base, there was a span of 14 bases. This CDR3 has 16 residues. Germline V lookup: CDR1 SGHAT, CDR2 FQNNGV. CDR3 protein: CASSLRQGKSQETQYF. The CDR3 nucleotides read TGTGCCAGCAGCTTAAGGCAGGGGAAGTCCCAAGAGACCCAGTACTTC. Supplemented by reference TRBV11-2 and TRBJ2-5, the full variable domain reads EAGVAQSPRYKIIEKRQSVAFWCNPISGHATLYWYQQILGQGPKLLIQFQNNGVVDDSQLPKDRFSAERLKGVDSTLKIQPAKLEDSAVYLCASSLRQGKSQETQYFGPGTRLLVL.

The table lists this clone with a few counts. This chain joins TRBV9 and TRBJ1-1, with TRBD1 identical over 11 bases. Trimming removed 3 bases from V and 4 bases from J; junction bases left unmatched: 5. This CDR3 comprises 15 residues. Germline CDR1 SGDLS, CDR2 YYNGEE. In DNA form, the CDR3 reads TGTGCCAGCAGCGCCGGACAGGGGGCCGGCACTGAAGCTTTCTTT. It yields the protein CASSAGQGAGTEAFF.

This chain uses TRBV18 with TRBJ2-7; TRBD1 agrees at 9 bases. This CDR3 comprises 14 residues. V shed 2 bases and J 4 bases; nucleotides not matched to a gene: 3. Germline assignment: CDR1 KGHSH and CDR2 LQKENI. As DNA, the CDR3 is TGTGCCAGCTCACCAAGGACAGGGGTTTACGAGCAGTACTTC. Translated: CASSPRTGVYEQYF.

V gene TRBV4-1 combines with J gene TRBJ2-5; D gene ambiguous. The CDR3 has 13 amino acids. The germline V gene encodes CDR1 MGHRA and CDR2 YSYEKL. Trimming left V 6 bases short and J 5 bases short, with 13 bases between. The CDR3 protein is CASSFARLETQYF. The DNA of the CDR3 is TGCGCCAGCAGTTTTGCCCGACTGGAGACCCAGTACTTC.

This clone occurred a few times. The chain employs TRBV6-9 and TRBJ2-7; TRBD1 might be the D (5 bases). Germline V gene sequence: CDR1 MNHGY, CDR2 SVAAGI. V dropped 8 bases and J dropped 0 bases, with 14 bases sitting between them. This CDR3 comprises 14 residues. CDR3 coding DNA: TGTGCCAGCCGGAAACTGACAGTCTCCTACGAGCAGTACTTC. The encoded protein is CASRKLTVSYEQYF.

This chain connects TRBV7-3 to TRBJ2-1; D is possibly TRBD2 (5 bases). V lost 1 base and J 7 bases, leaving 8 bases between the germline ends. The CDR3 totals 13 residues. Per the germline V gene, CDR1 is SGHTA and CDR2 is FQGTGA. The CDR3 here is CASSLRGANEQFF. CDR3 sequence (DNA): TGTGCCAGCAGCTTAAGGGGAGCGAATGAGCAGTTCTTC.

The table lists this clone with a count of one. The chain recombines TRBV7-2 with TRBJ2-7; a weak D match, TRBD2 (7 bases). The CDR3 consists of 15 residues. Germline CDR1 and CDR2: SGHTA and FQGNSA. Trimming pared 1 base from V and 2 bases from J, leaving 12 bases between. CDR3 residues: CASSLVRGGAYEQYF. The CDR3 DNA reads TGTGCCAGCAGCTTAGTGAGAGGGGGGGCCTACGAGCAGTACTTC.

V and J are TRBV7-6 and TRBJ2-1; 8 nucleotides agree with TRBD2. The V gene end was trimmed by 5 bases and the J gene end by 6 bases; junction bases not matched to a gene: 9. CDR3 length equals 15 residues. CDR1 is SGHVS, CDR2 FNYEAQ, per germline. CDR3 coding DNA: TGTGCCAGCAGCAAAGGTAGCGGGATAGGCAATGAGCAGTTCTTC. Translating it yields CASSKGSGIGNEQFF.

The rearrangement joins TRBV6-5 to TRBJ1-2; D perhaps matches TRBD1 (5 bases). With 6 bases removed from V and 5 bases from J, the gap between germline ends came to 13 bases. CDR1 is MNHEY, CDR2 SVGAGI, per germline. This CDR3 is 13 amino acids long. The chain's CDR3 is CASRETVLYGYTF. CDR3 in DNA: TGTGCCAGCAGAGAGACAGTCCTTTATGGCTACACCTTC.

The rearrangement joins TRBV19 to TRBJ2-5; 11 nucleotides align to TRBD1. The CDR3 runs 16 residues. Trimming removed 5 bases from V and 5 bases from J; junction bases left unmatched: 10. CDR1 and CDR2 (germline): LNHDA, SQIVND (reference sequence). The chain's CDR3 is CASSAGTGGFSETQYF. DNA of the CDR3: TGTGCCAGTAGTGCCGGGACAGGGGGTTTTTCGGAGACCCAGTACTTC.

This clone occurred once. The rearrangement joins TRBV9 to TRBJ2-7, with D possibly matching TRBD1 (5 bases). This CDR3 has 15 amino acids. Germline V gene data show CDR1 as SGDLS and CDR2 as YYNGEE. V was shortened by 0 bases and J by 4 bases, with 14 bases between the two germline ends. The CDR3 sequence: CASSVEQGSDYEQYF. The CDR3 nucleotides read TGTGCCAGCAGCGTAGAGCAGGGTTCGGATTACGAGCAGTACTTC.